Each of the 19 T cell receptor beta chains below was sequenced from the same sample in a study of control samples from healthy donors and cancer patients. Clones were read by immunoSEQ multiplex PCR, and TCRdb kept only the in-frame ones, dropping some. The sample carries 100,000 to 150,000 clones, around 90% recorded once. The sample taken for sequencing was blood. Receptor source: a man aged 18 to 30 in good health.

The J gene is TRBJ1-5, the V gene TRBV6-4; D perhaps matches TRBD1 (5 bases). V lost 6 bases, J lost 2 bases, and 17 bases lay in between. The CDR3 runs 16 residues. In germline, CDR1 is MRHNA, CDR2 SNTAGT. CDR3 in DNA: TGTGCCAGCAGGTCCCCGGGGGTTCTCGGCAATCAGCCCCAGCATTTT. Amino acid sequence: CASRSPGVLGNQPQHF.

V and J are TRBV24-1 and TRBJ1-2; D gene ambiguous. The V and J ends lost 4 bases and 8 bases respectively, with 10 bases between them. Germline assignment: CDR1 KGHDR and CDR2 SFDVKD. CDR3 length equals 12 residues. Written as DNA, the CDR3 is TGTGCCACCAGTGAGTGGCGGGGAGGCTACACCTTC. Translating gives CATSEWRGGYTF.

CDR3 region: CASSFGSSNEQFF. In DNA form, the CDR3 reads TGTGCCAGCAGCTTCGGTAGCAGCAATGAGCAGTTCTTC. The chain recombines TRBV7-2 with TRBJ2-1; D unclear. Looked up from germline, CDR1 is SGHTA and CDR2 is FQGNSA. The CDR3 runs to 13 residues. With 3 bases removed from V and 6 bases from J, the gap between germline ends came to 9 bases.

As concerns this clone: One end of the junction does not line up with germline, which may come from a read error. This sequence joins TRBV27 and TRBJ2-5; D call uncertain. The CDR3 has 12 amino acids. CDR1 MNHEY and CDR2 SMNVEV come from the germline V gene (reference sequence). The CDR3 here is CTSSNLWETQYF. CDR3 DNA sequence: TGTACCAGCTCGAACCTCTGGGAGACCCAGTACTTC.

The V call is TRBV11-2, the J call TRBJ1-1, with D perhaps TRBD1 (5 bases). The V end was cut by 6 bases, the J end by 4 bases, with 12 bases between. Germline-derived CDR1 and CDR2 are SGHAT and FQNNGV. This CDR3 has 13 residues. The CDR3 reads CASRTDMATEAFF. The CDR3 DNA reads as TGTGCCAGCAGGACGGACATGGCCACTGAAGCTTTCTTT.

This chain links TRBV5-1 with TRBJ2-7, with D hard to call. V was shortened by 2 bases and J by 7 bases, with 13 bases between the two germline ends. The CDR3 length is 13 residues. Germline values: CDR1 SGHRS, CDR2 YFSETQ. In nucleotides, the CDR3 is TGCGCCAGCAGCTTCCTGGGCGGATGGGAGCAGTACGTC. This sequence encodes CASSFLGGWEQYV.

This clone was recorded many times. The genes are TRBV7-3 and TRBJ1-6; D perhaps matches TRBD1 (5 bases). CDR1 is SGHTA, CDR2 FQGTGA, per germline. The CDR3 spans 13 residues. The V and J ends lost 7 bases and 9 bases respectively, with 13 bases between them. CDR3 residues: CASNEQVCSPLHF. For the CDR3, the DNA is TGTGCCAGCAACGAACAGGTATGTTCACCCCTCCACTTT.

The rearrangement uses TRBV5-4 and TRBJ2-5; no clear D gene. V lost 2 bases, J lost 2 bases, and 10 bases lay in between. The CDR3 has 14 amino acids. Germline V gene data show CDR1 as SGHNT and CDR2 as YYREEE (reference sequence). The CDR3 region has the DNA TGTGCCAGCAGCTTAAAAGACGGTCAAGAGACCCAGTACTTC. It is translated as CASSLKDGQETQYF.

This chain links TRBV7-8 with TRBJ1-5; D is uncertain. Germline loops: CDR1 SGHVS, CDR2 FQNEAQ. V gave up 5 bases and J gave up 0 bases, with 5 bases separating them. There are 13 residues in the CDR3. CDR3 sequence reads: CASSTNSNQPQHF. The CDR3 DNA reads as TGTGCCAGCAGCACAAATAGCAATCAGCCCCAGCATTTT.

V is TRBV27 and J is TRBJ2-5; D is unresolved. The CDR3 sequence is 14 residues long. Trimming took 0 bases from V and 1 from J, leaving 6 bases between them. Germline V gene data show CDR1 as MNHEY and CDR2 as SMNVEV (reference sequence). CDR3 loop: CASSLSGSQETQYF. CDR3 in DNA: TGTGCCAGCAGTTTATCAGGTTCCCAAGAGACCCAGTACTTC.

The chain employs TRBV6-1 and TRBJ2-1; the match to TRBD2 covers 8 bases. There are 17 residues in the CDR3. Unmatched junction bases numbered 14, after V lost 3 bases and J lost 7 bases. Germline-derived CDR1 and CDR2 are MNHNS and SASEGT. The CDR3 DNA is TGTGCCAGCAGTGACAAGAGGCGGGGGGACTTCGGGAATGAGCAGTTCTTC. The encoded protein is CASSDKRRGDFGNEQFF.

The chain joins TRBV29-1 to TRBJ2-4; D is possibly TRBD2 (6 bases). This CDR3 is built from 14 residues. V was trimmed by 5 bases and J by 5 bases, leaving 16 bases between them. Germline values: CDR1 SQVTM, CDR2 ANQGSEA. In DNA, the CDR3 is TGCAGCGTTCCAACGCCCGGGAGTGAAAACATTCAGTACTTC. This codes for CSVPTPGSENIQYF.

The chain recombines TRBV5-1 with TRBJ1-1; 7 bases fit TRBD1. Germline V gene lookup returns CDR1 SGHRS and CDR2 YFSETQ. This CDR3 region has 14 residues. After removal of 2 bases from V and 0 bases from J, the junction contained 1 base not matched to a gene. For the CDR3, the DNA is TGCGCCAGCAGCTTCAGGGGGGTGAACACTGAAGCTTTCTTT. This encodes CASSFRGVNTEAFF.

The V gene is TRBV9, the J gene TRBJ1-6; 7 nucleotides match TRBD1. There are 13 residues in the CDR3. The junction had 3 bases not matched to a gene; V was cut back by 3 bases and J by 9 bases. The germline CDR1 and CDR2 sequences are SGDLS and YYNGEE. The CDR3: CASSGQGSSPLHF. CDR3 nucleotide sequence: TGTGCCAGCAGCGGACAGGGTAGTTCACCCCTCCACTTT.

The CDR3 coding sequence is TGTGCCAGCAGCAACTCGGTGGGCAGCCAAGAGACCCAGTACTTC. Translated: CASSNSVGSQETQYF. The chain recombines TRBV7-9 with TRBJ2-5; D is undetermined. V shed 5 bases and J shed 1 base, with 14 bases lying between them. The CDR3 covers 15 residues. Germline V gives CDR1 SEHNR, CDR2 FQNEAQ (reference sequence). Full variable domain (remainder filled in from reference TRBV7-9 and TRBJ2-5): DTGVSQNPRHKITKRGQNVTFRCDPISEHNRLYWYRQTLGQGPEFLTYFQNEAQLEKSRLLSDRFSAERPKGSFSTLEIQRTEQGDSAMYLCASSNSVGSQETQYFGPGTRLLVL.

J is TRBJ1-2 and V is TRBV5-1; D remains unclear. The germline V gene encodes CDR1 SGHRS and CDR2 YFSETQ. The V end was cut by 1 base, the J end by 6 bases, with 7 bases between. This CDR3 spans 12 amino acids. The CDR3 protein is CASSLPANGYTF. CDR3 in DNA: TGCGCCAGCAGCTTGCCAGCTAATGGCTACACCTTC.

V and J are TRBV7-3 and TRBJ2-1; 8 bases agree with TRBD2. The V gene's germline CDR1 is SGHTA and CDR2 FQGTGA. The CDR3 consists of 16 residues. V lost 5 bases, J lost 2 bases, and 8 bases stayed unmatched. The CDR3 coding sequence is TGTGCCAGCAGCGCACAAGCGGGAGTGACCTACAATGAGCAGTTCTTC. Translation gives CASSAQAGVTYNEQFF.

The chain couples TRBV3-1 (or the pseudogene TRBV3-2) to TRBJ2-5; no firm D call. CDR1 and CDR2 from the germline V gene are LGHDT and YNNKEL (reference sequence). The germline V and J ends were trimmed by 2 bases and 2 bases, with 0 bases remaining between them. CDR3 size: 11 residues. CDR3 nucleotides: TGTGCCAGCAGCCAACAAGAGACCCAGTACTTC. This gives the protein CASSQQETQYF.

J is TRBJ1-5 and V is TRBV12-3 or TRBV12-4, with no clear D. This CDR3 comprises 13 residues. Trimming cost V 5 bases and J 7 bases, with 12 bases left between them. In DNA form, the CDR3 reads TGTGCCAGCAGTCCCTCGCGGGTCCAGCCCCAGCATTTT. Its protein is CASSPSRVQPQHF.